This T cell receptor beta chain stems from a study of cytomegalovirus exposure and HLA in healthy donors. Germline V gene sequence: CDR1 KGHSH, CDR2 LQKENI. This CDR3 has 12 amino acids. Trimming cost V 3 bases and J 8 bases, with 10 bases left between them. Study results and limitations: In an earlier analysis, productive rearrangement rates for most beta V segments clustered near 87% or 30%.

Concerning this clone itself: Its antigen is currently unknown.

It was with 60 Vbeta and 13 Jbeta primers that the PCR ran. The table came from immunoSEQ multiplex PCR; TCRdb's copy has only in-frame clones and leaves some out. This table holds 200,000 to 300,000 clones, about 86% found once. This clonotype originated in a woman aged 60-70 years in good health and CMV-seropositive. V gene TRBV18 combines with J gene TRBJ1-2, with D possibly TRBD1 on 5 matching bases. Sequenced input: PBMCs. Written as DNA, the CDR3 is TGTGCCAGCTCACCGGGGGGGGTCGGCTACACCTTC. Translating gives CASSPGGVGYTF.